The T cell receptor (beta chain) under discussion was sequenced for a study of T cell responses to AZD1222 COVID-19 vaccine. Details on this clone: Antigen specificity is unknown.

V was shortened by 5 bases and J by 6 bases, with 19 bases between the two germline ends. The CDR3 is 16 amino acids. The germline gives CDR1 SGHTA, CDR2 FQGNSA. Study conclusions and caveats: Among those given AZD1222, only five or six were seropositive at baseline. Spike-spanning, vaccine-associated CD4 TCRs were dominant at 160-218 and 743-854. Breadth and depth of Spike-specific TCRs rose after two AZD1222 doses.

Some second doses came at about 4 weeks and others at about 12 weeks; these were pooled. This table comes from immunoSEQ multiplex PCR, and its TCRdb copy is limited to in-frame clones, with some not included. The repertoire holds roughly 180,000 clones, with about 89% as singletons. The sequences come from peripheral blood, collected 28 days after the second AZD1222 dose. This receptor was identified in an adult who received the AZD1222 COVID-19 vaccine. This chain connects TRBV7-2 to TRBJ1-4; maybe TRBD1 (5 bases). DNA for the CDR3: TGTGCCAGCAGCCTACAATCCAGGGTTGCAGATGAAAAACTGTTTTTT. Residues: CASSLQSRVADEKLFF.